This paragraph reports one T cell receptor beta chain. This clone was seen more than once but under ten times. Its antigen remains unidentified. Per-nucleotide qualities are absent, and no much larger clonotype sits a single base away. The sample belongs to a study of cytomegalovirus exposure and HLA in healthy donors (dated 2017 in TCRdb). Regarding the complete study: According to an earlier analysis of around 600 of the donors, 150 million to 200 million T cells yielded roughly 100 million unique TCR beta sequences and less than 300 Gb of sequence data. An early release covering 500 to 750 HLA-typed donors comprised about 300 gigabases of sequencing data and 85 million or so unique TCR sequences. The genetic ancestry cluster associated with self-reported Caucasian donors included approximately 85% of the 398 genotyped donors. The study was designed to test whether signatures of past pathogen exposure could be identified by cataloging public T cell receptors. Using immunosequencing, the study profiled T cell repertoires from about 610 subjects and related those repertoires to cytomegalovirus serostatus. A separate validation cohort of over 95 different subjects was used in addition to the roughly 700-subject first cohort. To predict cytomegalovirus infection status, the study combined high-throughput TCR immunosequencing, statistical association of individual TCRs with disease status, and machine learning. A later analysis re-analyzed previously published TCR beta repertoires from roughly 600 donors and added high-resolution HLA genotyping to study TCR occurrence patterns. Rather than drawing on any new phenotypic data, the later analysis identified candidate immune exposures from TCR beta sequences and the way those sequences occurred across donors. To decide whether each TCR beta V gene segment behaved as functional or pseudogenic, an earlier analysis of some 540 of the donors relied on high-throughput TCR beta sequencing. Donor age, sex, ethnicity and CMV serostatus were compiled alongside the repertoire data. Genome-wide SNP genotypes for about three fifths of the roughly 700 donors were used in a later genetic analysis, which treated that subset as a discovery cohort. Every repertoire in the discovery cohort had been generated on one and the same sequencing platform. HLA typing covered class I and class II loci at four-digit resolution. The number of typed donors differed by locus: 629-630 for A, B, C, DRB1 and DQB1; approximately 530 for DQA1; 600 to 610 for DPA1; and approximately 450 for DPB1. About five DR-DQ haplotypes were treated as single units for association and clustering because of strong linkage in the cohort. Among roughly 400 genotyped donors of the cohort, an average of approximately 230,000 unique TCR beta nucleotide sequences were sequenced per donor, roughly 20% of them non-productive.

The CDR3, cysteine through phenylalanine, is 14 amino acids long. CDR3 DNA only is kept here, 42 bases in frame from base 1. V ends up 3 bases short and J 5 bases short, with an unmatched junction base count of 5. Taken from the germline V gene (reference sequence), the CDR1 and CDR2 loops are LNHNV and YYDKDF. The investigation overall reported the following: Linkage disequilibrium might explain the correlated functional status among segregating V segments, but an unknown experimental factor could not be ruled out. A later analysis associated 16,951 TCR beta sequences with specific HLA alleles at a false discovery rate of 0.05. In vitro tests confirmed that three of the cytomegalovirus-associated TCR beta chains recognize cytomegalovirus antigens. In this cohort, only TCR beta chains were sequenced, and detectable features were limited by the absence of alpha or paired-chain data. Because the 87-base-pair reads could not distinguish some IMGT-functional V segments, including TRBV6-2 and TRBV6-3, those segments were excluded. When HLA alleles, especially DR and DQ, strongly co-occurred, TCR associations were difficult to assign to individual alleles. Compared with equally common non-associated chains, HLA-associated TCR beta chains in a later analysis were more clonally expanded and had lower generation probabilities. Several of the top co-occurrence clusters appeared to be linked to parvovirus B19, influenza, CMV and Epstein-Barr virus, according to a later analysis. A further reported finding was that TCR beta sequences accurately predicted the HLA-A and HLA-B alleles for most subjects in the first cohort. A cluster of highly shared sequence variants was judged likely to represent a technical artifact of the sequencing pipeline. A later analysis found that TCR association rates varied across HLA loci, with DRB1 alleles showing the most associated TCRs and HLA-C alleles the fewest. In a later genetic analysis, a missense DCLRE1C variant was associated with V-gene and J-gene trimming of TCR beta chains, and the association was replicated in an independent cohort. Most TCR sequences were observed very rarely across donors, whereas some public TCRs were present in many individuals. Broadly in line with IMGT annotations, most TCR beta V segments showed up in productive rearrangements about 87% or about 30% of the time in an earlier analysis of about 500 of the donors. The presence/absence analyses assumed that sequencing depth was roughly uniform across donors, and that assumption may not be true. Because counts were too low, approximately 15 rarely observed V segments, including chromosome 9 orphons, were excluded from the earlier analysis of roughly 580 of the donors. Most CMV-associated TCR beta chains appeared to be HLA-restricted in a later analysis, and the HLA associations seemed to be driven largely by CMV exposure. A total of fewer than 200 TCR beta chains were listed by the study as associated with cytomegalovirus. Because HLA typing was unavailable for some donors at each locus, only the typed subset was used in association tests. Immune exposure information for the cohort was limited to CMV serostatus. Cytomegalovirus status was reported to be diagnosed by the classifier with high specificity and sensitivity in both the original and validation cohorts. According to the authors, the approach could potentially be generalized to other disease states and immunological phenotypes. Compared with the approximately 700-donor mean, donors in an Asian-associated ancestry cluster had fewer N-insertions in productive TCRs, according to a later genetic analysis.

The cohort was made up of approximately 670 healthy bone marrow donors. Cohort members were all nominally healthy when sampled, although unrecorded immune exposures were likely present. The donor was CMV seronegative and was included in the group of several hundred seronegative cohort members. Each donor provided a peripheral blood sample, and peripheral blood mononuclear cells were used for TCR beta sequencing. Genomic DNA was extracted from the blood cell samples with the Qiagen DNeasy Blood Extraction Kit. The receptor library was made with the immunoSEQ multiplex PCR assay. For the multiplex PCR, a mixture combining 60 forward primers for TCR Vbeta segments and 13 reverse primers for TCR Jbeta segments was used. The CDR3 region of rearranged TCR beta genes was amplified from genomic DNA with a multiplex PCR assay. The amplified TCR beta libraries were sequenced on the Illumina HiSeq System as 87-base-pair reads. As for the authors' bioinformatics: A later analysis counted about 82 million unique TCR beta chains across the 640 or so repertoires, and 9 million to 14 million of these chains were shared by at least two donors. Raw reads were error-corrected and collapsed into unique sequences with a nearest-neighbor algorithm that merged closely related sequences to remove PCR and sequencing errors. To assign V, D and J gene segments, CDR3 sequences were aligned to IMGT reference sequences. For a sequence to be retained, at least a six-nucleotide match to both a V gene segment and a J gene segment was required. Rearrangements were classified as productive when the CDR3 lacked stop codons and remained in frame with V and J, and all other rearrangements were classified as non-productive. CDR3 was defined according to IMGT convention as the region running from the second conserved V-encoded cysteine to the conserved J-encoded phenylalanine. The earlier analysis of about 640 of the donors excluded any sequence lacking an unambiguous match to a single V gene segment. An earlier analysis of almost 600 of the donors classified V segments as functional when productive rearrangements were above 56.7% and as segregating when the standard deviation between donors was above 5%. A statistical classification framework was built to diagnose cytomegalovirus status from the catalog of TCR beta chain sequences. V and J gene assignment, in a later analysis, came from comparing TCR nucleotide sequences with IMGT/GENE-DB human TR gene sequences. Using the TCRdist pipeline, a later analysis assigned CDR3 sequences along with most-parsimonious VDJ recombination scenarios. In a later analysis, each TCR beta chain was defined by its CDR3 amino acid sequence together with its V-gene family, and reads lacking a unique V-gene family were excluded. A later analysis removed several hundred highly shared, low-generation-probability nucleotide sequences to deal with suspected cross-contamination and a sequencing artifact. A later analysis calculated a clonal expansion index for each public chain from normalized within-repertoire ranks of inferred template counts. In a later analysis, generation probabilities were computed using a VDJ recombination model fitted to out-of-frame rearrangements, and the results were checked against IGoR. In a later analysis, hypergeometric tests were used to score TCR-TCR, TCR-HLA and TCR-CMV co-occurrence, with a repertoire-size bias correction applied to TCR pairs. In a later analysis, false discovery rates were estimated by permuting HLA or CMV assignments 20 times. In a later analysis, co-occurring TCRs were grouped using DBSCAN, with TCRdist sequence similarity added in when clustering inside HLA-allele-positive subsets. Co-occurrence clustering excluded repertoires with fewer than 30,000 or more than 120,000 public chains, plus five with anomalous nucleotide sharing. Not all clones reach the TCRdb copy of this immuneACCESS table, which keeps in-frame sequences only. Checked studies attribute under half of the gap to unresolved V genes and leave the rest unexplained. D and trimming come from the DNA, and the V and J calls and clone size come from that table. In this sample the table shows around 200,000 clones, less than 80% of which occur a single time. The biggest ten clones account for under 3% of the sample.

Recombination joined TRBV15 with TRBJ2-3; TRBD2 agrees with 7 junctional bases. Sequenced sample: PBMCs. The clonotype was recovered from a man aged 35-49 years in good health and CMV-seronegative. For the CDR3, the sequence is CATSSGGRGDTQYF. The DNA sequence follows: TGTGCCACCAGCAGCGGCGGGAGAGGAGATACGCAGTATTTT.